This TCR beta chain derives from a study of blood T cells in healthy people across ages. The second PCR ran roughly 7 to 12 cycles with a sample-barcoded 5' primer and J-beta primers. TCRdb analysed the 5' RACE reads with MiXCR anew, one entry per CDR3 protein. The data hold over 600,000 distinct CDR3 sequences, with about 46% observed a single time. Individuals who donated were healthy Caucasians from Russia aged 6 to 90. The CDR3 covers 15 residues. Germline CDR1 reads LGHNA; CDR2 reads YNFKEQ. Germline trimming cut 0 bases from V and 10 bases from J; bases unmatched to any gene: 6. This TCR came from a man older than 75 in good health. V is TRBV4-2 and J is TRBJ2-1, with 10 bases lining up with TRBD2. Sequences were obtained from blood. Written as DNA, the CDR3 is TGTGCCAGCAGCCAAGAAGCGGGAGGGCCGTCGGAGCAGTTCTTC. This translates into CASSQEAGGPSEQFF.